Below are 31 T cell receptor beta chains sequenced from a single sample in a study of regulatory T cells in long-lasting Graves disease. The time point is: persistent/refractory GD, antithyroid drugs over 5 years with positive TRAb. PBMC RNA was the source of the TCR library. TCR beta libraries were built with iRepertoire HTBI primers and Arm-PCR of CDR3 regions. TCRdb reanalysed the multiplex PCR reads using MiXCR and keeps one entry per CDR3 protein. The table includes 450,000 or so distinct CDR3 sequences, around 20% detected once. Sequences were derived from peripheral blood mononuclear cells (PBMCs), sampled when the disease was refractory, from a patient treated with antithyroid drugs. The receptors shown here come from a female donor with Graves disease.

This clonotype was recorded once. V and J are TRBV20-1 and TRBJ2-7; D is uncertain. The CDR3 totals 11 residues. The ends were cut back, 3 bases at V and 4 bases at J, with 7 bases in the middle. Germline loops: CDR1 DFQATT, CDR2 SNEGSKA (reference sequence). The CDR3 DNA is TGCAGTGCTAGTAAGTTATACGAGCAGTACTTC. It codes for CSASKLYEQYF.

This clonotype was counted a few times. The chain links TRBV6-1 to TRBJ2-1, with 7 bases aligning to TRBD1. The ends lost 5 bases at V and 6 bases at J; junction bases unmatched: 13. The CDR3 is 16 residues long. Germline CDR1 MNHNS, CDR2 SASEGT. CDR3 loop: CASSQRTGGLGNEQFF. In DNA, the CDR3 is TGTGCCAGCAGTCAAAGGACAGGAGGTCTTGGCAATGAGCAGTTCTTC.

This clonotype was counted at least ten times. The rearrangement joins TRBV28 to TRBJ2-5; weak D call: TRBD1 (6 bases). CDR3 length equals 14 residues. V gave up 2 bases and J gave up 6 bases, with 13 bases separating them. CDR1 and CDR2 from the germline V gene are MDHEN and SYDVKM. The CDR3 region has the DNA TGTGCCAGCAGTTTAACAGGGTTGGGTCAGACCCAGTACTTC. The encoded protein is CASSLTGLGQTQYF.

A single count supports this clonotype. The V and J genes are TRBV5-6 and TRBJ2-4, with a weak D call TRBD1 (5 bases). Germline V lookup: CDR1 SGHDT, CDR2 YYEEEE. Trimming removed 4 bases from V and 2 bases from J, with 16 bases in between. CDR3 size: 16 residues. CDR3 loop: CASSLQSGSSKNIQYF. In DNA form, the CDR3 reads TGTGCCAGCAGCCTCCAATCAGGGTCCTCCAAAAACATTCAGTACTTC.

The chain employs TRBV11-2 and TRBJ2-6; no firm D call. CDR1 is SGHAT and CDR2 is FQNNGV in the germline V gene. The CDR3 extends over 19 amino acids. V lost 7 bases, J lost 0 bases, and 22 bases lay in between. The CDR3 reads CASTPRRGTEDSGANVLTF. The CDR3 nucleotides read TGTGCCAGCACCCCAAGGAGAGGTACAGAAGACTCTGGGGCCAACGTCCTGACTTTC.

DNA for the CDR3: TGTGCCACCAGTGATCCCTCCGGACAGGGTCGGGATGAGCAGTTCTTC. Translation: CATSDPSGQGRDEQFF. The chain is built from TRBV24-1 and TRBJ2-1, with 8 bases lining up with TRBD1. This CDR3 is 16 amino acids long. V lost 3 bases to trimming and J lost 8 bases; unmatched junction nucleotides: 11. Germline assignment: CDR1 KGHDR and CDR2 SFDVKD.

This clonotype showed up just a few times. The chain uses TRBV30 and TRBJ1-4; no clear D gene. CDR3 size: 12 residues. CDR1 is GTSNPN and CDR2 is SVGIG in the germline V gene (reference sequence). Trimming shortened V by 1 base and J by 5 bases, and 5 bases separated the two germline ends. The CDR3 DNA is TGTGCCTGGAGTGCCAGCAATGAAAAACTGTTTTTT. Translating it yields CAWSASNEKLFF.

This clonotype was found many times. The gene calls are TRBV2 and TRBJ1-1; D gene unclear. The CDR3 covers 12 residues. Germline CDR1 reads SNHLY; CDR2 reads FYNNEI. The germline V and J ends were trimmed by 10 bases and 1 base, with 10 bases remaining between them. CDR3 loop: CATDDRNTEAFF. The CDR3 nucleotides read TGTGCCACCGATGACCGGAACACTGAAGCTTTCTTT.

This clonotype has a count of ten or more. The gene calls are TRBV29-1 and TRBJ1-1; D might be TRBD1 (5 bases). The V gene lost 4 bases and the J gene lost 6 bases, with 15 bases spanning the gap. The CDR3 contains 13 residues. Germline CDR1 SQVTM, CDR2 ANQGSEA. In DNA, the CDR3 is TGCAGCGTTGGGGTAGGGGCGACATCTGAAGCTTTCTTT. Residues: CSVGVGATSEAFF.

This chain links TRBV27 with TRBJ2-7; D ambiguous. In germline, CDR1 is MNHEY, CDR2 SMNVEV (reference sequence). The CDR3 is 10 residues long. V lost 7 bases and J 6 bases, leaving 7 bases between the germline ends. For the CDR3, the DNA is TGTGCCAGCAAATCCATCGAGCAGTACTTC. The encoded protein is CASKSIEQYF.

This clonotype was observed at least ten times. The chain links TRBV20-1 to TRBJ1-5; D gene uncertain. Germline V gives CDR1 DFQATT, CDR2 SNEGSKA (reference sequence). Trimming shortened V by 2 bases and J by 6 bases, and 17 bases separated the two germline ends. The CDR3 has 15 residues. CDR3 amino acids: CSARPAKGRSQPQHF. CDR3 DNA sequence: TGCAGTGCTAGACCCGCGAAGGGCCGGAGTCAGCCCCAGCATTTT.

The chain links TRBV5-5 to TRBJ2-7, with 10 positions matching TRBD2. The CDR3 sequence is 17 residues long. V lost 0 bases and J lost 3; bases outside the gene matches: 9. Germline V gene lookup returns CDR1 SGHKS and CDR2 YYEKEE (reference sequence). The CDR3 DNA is TGTGCCAGCAGCTTGGGTGCTAGCGGGAGACAAAACTACGAGCAGTACTTC. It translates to CASSLGASGRQNYEQYF.

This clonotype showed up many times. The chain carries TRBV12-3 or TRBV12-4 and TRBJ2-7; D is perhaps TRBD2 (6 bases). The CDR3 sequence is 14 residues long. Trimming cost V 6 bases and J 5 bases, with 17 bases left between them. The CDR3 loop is CASSPWSGRNEQYF. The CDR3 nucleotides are TGTGCCAGCAGCCCATGGAGTGGGAGGAACGAGCAGTACTTC.

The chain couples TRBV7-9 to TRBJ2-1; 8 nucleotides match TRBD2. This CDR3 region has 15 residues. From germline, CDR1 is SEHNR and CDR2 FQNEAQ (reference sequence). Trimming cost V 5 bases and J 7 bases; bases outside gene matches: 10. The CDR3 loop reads CASSPNSGNLNEQFF. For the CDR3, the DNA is TGTGCCAGCAGCCCCAATAGCGGGAACCTGAATGAGCAGTTCTTC.

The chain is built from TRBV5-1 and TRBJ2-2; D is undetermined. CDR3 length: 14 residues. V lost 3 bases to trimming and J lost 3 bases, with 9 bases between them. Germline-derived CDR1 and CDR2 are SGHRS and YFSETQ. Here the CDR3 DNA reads TGCGCCAGCAGCTCGATCGTATACACCGGGGAGCTGTTTTTT. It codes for CASSSIVYTGELFF.

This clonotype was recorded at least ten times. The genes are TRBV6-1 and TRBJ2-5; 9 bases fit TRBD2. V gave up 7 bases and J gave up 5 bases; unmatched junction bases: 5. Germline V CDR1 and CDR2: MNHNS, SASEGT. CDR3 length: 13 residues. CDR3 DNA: TGTGCCAGCAAAAATAGCGGGAGTGAGACCCAGTACTTC. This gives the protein CASKNSGSETQYF.

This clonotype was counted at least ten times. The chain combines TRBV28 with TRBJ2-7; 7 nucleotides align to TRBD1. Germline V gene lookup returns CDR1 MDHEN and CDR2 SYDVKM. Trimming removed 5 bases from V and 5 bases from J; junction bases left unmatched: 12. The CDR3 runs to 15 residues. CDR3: CASSLPGPQGDEQYF. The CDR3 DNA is TGTGCCAGCAGTCTCCCGGGACCCCAGGGGGACGAGCAGTACTTC.

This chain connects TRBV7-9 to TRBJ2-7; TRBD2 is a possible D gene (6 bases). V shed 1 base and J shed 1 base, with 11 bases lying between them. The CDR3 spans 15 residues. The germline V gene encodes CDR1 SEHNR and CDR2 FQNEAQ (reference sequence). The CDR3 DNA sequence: TGTGCCAGCAGCTTAGTGGGCGGGACTTCCTACGAGCAGTACTTC. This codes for CASSLVGGTSYEQYF.

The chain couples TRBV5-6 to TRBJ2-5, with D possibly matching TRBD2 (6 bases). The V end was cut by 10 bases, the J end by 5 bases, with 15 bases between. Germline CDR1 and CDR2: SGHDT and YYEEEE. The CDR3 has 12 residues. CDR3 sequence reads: CAGAPEGETQYF. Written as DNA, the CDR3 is TGTGCCGGCGCCCCGGAGGGGGAGACCCAGTACTTC.

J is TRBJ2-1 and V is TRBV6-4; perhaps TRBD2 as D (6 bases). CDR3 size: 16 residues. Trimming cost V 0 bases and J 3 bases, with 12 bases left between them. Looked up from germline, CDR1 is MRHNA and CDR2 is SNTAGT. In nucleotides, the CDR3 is TGTGCCAGCAGTGACTCGGCTAGCGCCTTCTACAATGAGCAGTTCTTC. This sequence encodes CASSDSASAFYNEQFF.

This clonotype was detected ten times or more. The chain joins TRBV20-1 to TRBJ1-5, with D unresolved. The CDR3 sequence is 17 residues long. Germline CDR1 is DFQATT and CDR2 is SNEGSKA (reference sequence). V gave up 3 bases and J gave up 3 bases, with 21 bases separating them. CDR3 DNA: TGCAGTGCTAGCCCGGGCCATTTGGCACCGGACAATCAGCCCCAGCATTTT. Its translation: CSASPGHLAPDNQPQHF.

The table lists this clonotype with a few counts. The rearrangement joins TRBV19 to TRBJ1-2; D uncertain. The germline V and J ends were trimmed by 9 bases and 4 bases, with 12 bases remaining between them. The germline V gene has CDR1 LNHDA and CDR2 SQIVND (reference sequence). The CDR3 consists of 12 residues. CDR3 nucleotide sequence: TGTGCCAGCTCTGGCAGGACCTATGGCTACACCTTC. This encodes CASSGRTYGYTF.

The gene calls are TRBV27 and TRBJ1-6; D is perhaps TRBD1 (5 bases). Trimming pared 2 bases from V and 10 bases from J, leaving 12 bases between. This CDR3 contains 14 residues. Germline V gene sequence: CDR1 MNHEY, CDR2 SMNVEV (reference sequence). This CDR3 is CASSLATVYSPLHF. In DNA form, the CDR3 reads TGTGCCAGCAGTTTAGCGACAGTCTACTCACCCCTCCACTTT.

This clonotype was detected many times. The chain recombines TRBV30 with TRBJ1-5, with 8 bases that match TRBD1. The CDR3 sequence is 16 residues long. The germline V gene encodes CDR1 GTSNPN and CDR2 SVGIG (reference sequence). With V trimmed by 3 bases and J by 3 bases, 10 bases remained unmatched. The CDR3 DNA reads TGTGCCTGGAGACCTTCAGCGACAGGGGACAATCAGCCCCAGCATTTT. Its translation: CAWRPSATGDNQPQHF.

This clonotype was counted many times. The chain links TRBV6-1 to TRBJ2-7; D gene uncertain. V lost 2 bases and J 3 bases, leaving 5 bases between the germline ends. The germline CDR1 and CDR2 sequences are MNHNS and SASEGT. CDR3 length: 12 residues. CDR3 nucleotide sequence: TGTGCCAGCAGTGAACGTCACTACGAGCAGTACTTC. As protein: CASSERHYEQYF.

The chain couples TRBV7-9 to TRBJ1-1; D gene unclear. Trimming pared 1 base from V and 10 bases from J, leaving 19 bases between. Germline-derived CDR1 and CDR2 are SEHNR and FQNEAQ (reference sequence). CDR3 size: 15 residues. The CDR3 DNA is TGTGCCAGCAGCTTAGAAACTCGGGCAGGTTTACGAGCTTTCTTT. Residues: CASSLETRAGLRAFF.

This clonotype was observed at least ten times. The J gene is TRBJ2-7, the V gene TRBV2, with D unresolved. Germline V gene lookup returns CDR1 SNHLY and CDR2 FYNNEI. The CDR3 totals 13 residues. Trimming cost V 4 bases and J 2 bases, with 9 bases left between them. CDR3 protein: CASSGETAYEQYF. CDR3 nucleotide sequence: TGTGCCAGCAGTGGAGAGACCGCCTACGAGCAGTACTTC.

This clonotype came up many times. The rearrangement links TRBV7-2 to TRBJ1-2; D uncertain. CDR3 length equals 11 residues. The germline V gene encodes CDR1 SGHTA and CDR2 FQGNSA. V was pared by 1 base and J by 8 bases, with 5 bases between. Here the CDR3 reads CASSLDGGYTF. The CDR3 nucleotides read TGTGCCAGCAGCTTAGATGGAGGCTACACCTTC.

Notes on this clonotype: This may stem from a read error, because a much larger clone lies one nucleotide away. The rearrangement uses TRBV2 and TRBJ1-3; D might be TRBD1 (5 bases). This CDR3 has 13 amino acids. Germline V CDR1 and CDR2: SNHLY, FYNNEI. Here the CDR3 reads CAGRETDGNTIYF. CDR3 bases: TGTGCCGGCAGGGAGACAGATGGAAACACCATATATTTT.

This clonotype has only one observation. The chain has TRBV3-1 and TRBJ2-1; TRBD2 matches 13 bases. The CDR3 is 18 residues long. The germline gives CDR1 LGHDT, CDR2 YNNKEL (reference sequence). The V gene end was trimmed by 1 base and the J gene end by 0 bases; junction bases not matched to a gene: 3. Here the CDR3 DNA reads TGTGCCAGCAGCCAAGCCCGGACTAGCGGGAGCTCCTACAATGAGCAGTTCTTC. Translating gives CASSQARTSGSSYNEQFF.

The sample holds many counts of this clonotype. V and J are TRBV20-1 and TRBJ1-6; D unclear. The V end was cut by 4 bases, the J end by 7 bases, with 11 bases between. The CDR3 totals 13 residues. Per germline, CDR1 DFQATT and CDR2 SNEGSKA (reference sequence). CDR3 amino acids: CSANGPTNSPLHF. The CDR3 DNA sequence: TGCAGTGCTAACGGACCTACAAATTCACCCCTCCACTTT.